Following are 11 T cell receptor beta chains from one sample sequenced in a study of blood T cell repertoires in COVID-19. Assay used: immunoSEQ multiplex PCR; TCRdb lists only in-frame clones, some missing. The sample has 7,500 to 9,000 clones; 80% to 85% are singletons. Source material: peripheral blood. The source is a human donor in a cohort sampled during active COVID-19.

The CDR3 nucleotides read TGTGCCAGCAGCGTAGGATCGGGACAGGGTCTCAACGAGCAGTACTTC. Encoded protein: CASSVGSGQGLNEQYF. This chain joins TRBV9 and TRBJ2-7; TRBD1 matches at 9 bases. After removal of 0 bases from V and 5 bases from J, the junction contained 9 bases not matched to a gene. The CDR3 has 16 amino acids. Germline V CDR1 and CDR2: SGDLS, YYNGEE.

The rearrangement uses TRBV4-1 and TRBJ2-1, with D hard to call. The CDR3 is 16 amino acids. Germline V gives CDR1 MGHRA, CDR2 YSYEKL. Trimming stripped 1 base from V and 0 bases from J, with 10 bases between. CDR3 sequence: CASSQVDMVSYNEQFF. The CDR3, as DNA: TGCGCCAGCAGCCAAGTCGACATGGTCTCCTACAATGAGCAGTTCTTC.

This clone has just one count. The chain links TRBV23-1 to TRBJ2-7; 9 nucleotides agree with TRBD2. TRBV23-1 is classed as an ORF, of uncertain function. V lost 2 bases and J lost 0; bases outside the gene matches: 8. CDR3 size: 17 residues. The CDR3 loop reads CASSQIAGGPRSYEQYF. The CDR3 DNA sequence: TGCGCCAGCAGTCAAATTGCGGGGGGGCCCCGCTCCTACGAGCAGTACTTC.

This clone came up once. V gene TRBV19 combines with J gene TRBJ2-1; 10 positions agree with TRBD2. V lost 7 bases and J lost 6; bases outside the gene matches: 3. Germline V lookup: CDR1 LNHDA, CDR2 SQIVND (reference sequence). The CDR3 sequence is 13 residues long. Here the CDR3 reads CASNKRGGNEQFF. DNA for the CDR3: TGTGCCAGTAATAAGCGGGGGGGCAATGAGCAGTTCTTC.

This clone came up once. The chain employs TRBV7-8 and TRBJ2-1, with TRBD1 as a possible D gene (6 bases). Trimming removed 5 bases at V and 5 bases at J, with 25 bases between. CDR3 length: 18 residues. Germline-derived CDR1 and CDR2 are SGHVS and FQNEAQ. DNA for the CDR3: TGTGCCAGCAGCCTACCATTATCTATCAGGGGTGGCCACAATGAGCAGTTCTTC. It encodes CASSLPLSIRGGHNEQFF.

The chain joins TRBV7-6 to TRBJ1-4; 7 bases map to TRBD1. The CDR3 sequence is 17 residues long. V shed 1 base, J shed 3 bases, and the junction held 8 bases outside the gene matches. Germline V gene data show CDR1 as SGHVS and CDR2 as FNYEAQ. CDR3 in amino acids: CASSLGLQGPSNEKLFF. CDR3 bases: TGTGCCAGCAGCTTAGGTCTACAGGGGCCGTCTAATGAAAAACTGTTTTTT.

The rearrangement uses TRBV11-2 and TRBJ2-7; 8 bases align to TRBD2. Germline V gives CDR1 SGHAT, CDR2 FQNNGV. V gave up 4 bases and J gave up 5 bases; unmatched junction bases: 4. This CDR3 spans 13 amino acids. Here the CDR3 reads CASSSGGRHEQYF. The CDR3 coding sequence is TGTGCCAGCAGCTCGGGGGGGCGCCACGAGCAGTACTTC.

This clone occurred a few times. The V call is TRBV5-5, the J call TRBJ1-1; D gene uncertain. Germline CDR1 is SGHKS and CDR2 is YYEKEE (reference sequence). The CDR3 runs 12 residues. The V end was cut by 1 base, the J end by 4 bases, with 5 bases between. Written as DNA, the CDR3 is TGTGCCAGCAGCTTGTTCGGCACTGAAGCTTTCTTT. Its translation: CASSLFGTEAFF.

V usage is TRBV25-1 and J usage is TRBJ2-5, with 8 bases fitting TRBD2. V lost 4 bases to trimming and J lost 5 bases; unmatched junction nucleotides: 12. The length of the CDR3 is 16 residues. Germline V CDR1 and CDR2: MGHDK, SYGVNS. The CDR3 DNA is TGTGCCAGCAGTGCAAAAACGGGGGGGCCGGGTGAGACCCAGTACTTC. The encoded protein is CASSAKTGGPGETQYF.

The chain carries TRBV5-1 and TRBJ2-2; 8 bases agree with TRBD1. The length of the CDR3 is 15 residues. The V gene's germline CDR1 is SGHRS and CDR2 YFSETQ. Trimming took 6 bases from V and 4 from J; bases not matched to a gene: 8. The CDR3 bases are TGCGCCAGCACCCAAGCAGGGGGCAGCACCGGGGAGCTGTTTTTT. It encodes CASTQAGGSTGELFF.

V and J are TRBV29-1 and TRBJ2-4; 7 nucleotides match TRBD1. The CDR3 runs to 15 residues. The V and J ends lost 6 bases and 0 bases, in that order; junction bases with no gene match: 8. CDR1 and CDR2 from the germline V gene are SQVTM and ANQGSEA. CDR3 residues: CSVGQGVLAKNIQYF. The CDR3 DNA sequence: TGCAGCGTAGGGCAGGGGGTACTAGCCAAAAACATTCAGTACTTC.